The 29 T cell receptor beta chains reported below all come from one sample, sequenced in a study of T cells in Graves' hyperthyroidism and ophthalmopathy. Amplification of TCR beta CDR3 regions was performed using RNA transcripts as template. TCR CDR3 regions were first amplified by RT-PCR with HTBI primers. In TCRdb, the multiplex PCR reads were re-called with MiXCR into one record per CDR3 protein. The data show 700,000 or so distinct CDR3 sequences, about 14% seen once. Sequencing used blood. These receptors were collected from a woman aged 45-65 years with Graves' ophthalmopathy.

This chain connects TRBV5-1 to TRBJ1-1; D is possibly TRBD1 (6 bases). This CDR3 is 12 amino acids long. Trimming cost V 0 bases and J 10 bases, with 10 bases left between them. Germline assignment: CDR1 SGHRS and CDR2 YFSETQ. The CDR3 spells CASSLDGGPAFF. CDR3 bases: TGCGCCAGCAGCTTGGACGGGGGGCCAGCTTTCTTT.

This sequence joins TRBV4-3 and TRBJ2-2; 11 bases line up with TRBD2. CDR3 length: 19 residues. J was trimmed by 6 bases and V by 3 bases; bases with no gene match: 15. The germline V gene has CDR1 LGHNA and CDR2 YSLEER. CDR3 nucleotide sequence: TGCGCCAGCAGCCAGACTAGCGGGACCACCCGGGGTTTAGCCGGGGAGCTGTTTTTT. It codes for CASSQTSGTTRGLAGELFF.

This clonotype was recorded many times. The chain combines TRBV3-1 with TRBJ2-2; TRBD2 might be the D (6 bases). V was shortened by 4 bases and J by 4 bases, with 19 bases between the two germline ends. The CDR3 sequence is 17 residues long. The germline V gene encodes CDR1 LGHDT and CDR2 YNNKEL (reference sequence). CDR3 coding DNA: TGTGCCAGCAGCCGCCGACTCGGTAGCGGCGGCACCGGGGAGCTGTTTTTT. It specifies CASSRRLGSGGTGELFF.

This clonotype was seen many times. The chain employs TRBV20-1 and TRBJ2-2, with D unresolved. The CDR3 spans 12 residues. The V end was cut by 3 bases, the J end by 4 bases, with 6 bases between. Germline CDR1 and CDR2: DFQATT and SNEGSKA (reference sequence). CDR3 sequence: CSASGTTGELFF. The CDR3, as DNA: TGCAGTGCTAGCGGTACCACCGGGGAGCTGTTTTTT.

Regarding this clonotype: A much larger clonotype is one base distant, so this may be a read error. This chain connects TRBV11-1 to TRBJ1-1, with 7 bases lining up with TRBD1. The length of the CDR3 is 15 residues. CDR1 and CDR2 (germline): SGHAT, FQDESV (reference sequence). The CDR3 DNA is TGTGCCAGCAGCTATATGGGACAGCTAAACACTGAAGCTTCCTTT. Translating gives CASSYMGQLNTEASF.

The V call is TRBV5-1, the J call TRBJ2-1; 10 positions agree with TRBD2. Per the germline V gene, CDR1 is SGHRS and CDR2 is YFSETQ. CDR3 length equals 15 residues. Losses at the gene ends were 3 bases for V and 7 bases for J; bases not matched to a gene: 7. The DNA of the CDR3 is TGCGCCAGCAGCTACACTAGCGGGAACGTTAATGAGCAGTTCTTC. Protein product: CASSYTSGNVNEQFF. The variable domain in full, completed from reference TRBV5-1 and TRBJ2-1, reads KAGVTQTPRYLIKTRGQQVTLSCSPISGHRSVSWYQQTPGQGLQFLFEYFSETQRNKGNFPGRFSGRQFSNSRSEMNVSTLELGDSALYLCASSYTSGNVNEQFFGPGTRLTVL.

Ten or more counts support this clonotype. CDR3 in DNA: TGTGCCAGCAGTCCTCGGACAGGGGGCAATGAGCAGTTCTTC. It codes for CASSPRTGGNEQFF. V is TRBV28 and J is TRBJ2-1; 10 nucleotides line up with TRBD1. Germline-derived CDR1 and CDR2 are MDHEN and SYDVKM. The CDR3 is 14 amino acids. The junction had 4 bases not matched to a gene; V was cut back by 5 bases and J by 6 bases. The full variable domain, with the rest looked up from reference TRBV28 and TRBJ2-1, is DVKVTQSSRYLVKRTGEKVFLECVQDMDHENMFWYRQDPGLGLRLIYFSYDVKMKEKGDIPEGYSVSREKKERFSLILESASTNQTSMYLCASSPRTGGNEQFFGPGTRLTVL.

This clonotype was recorded at least ten times. The chain recombines TRBV5-1 with TRBJ2-1; 13 bases are shared with TRBD2. J gave up 8 bases and V 2 bases, and 7 bases lay outside the gene matches. This CDR3 has 16 residues. CDR1 is SGHRS, CDR2 YFSETQ, per germline. The DNA for the CDR3 is TGCGCCAGCAGCTTCCTTTGGACTAGCGGGAGCGATGAGCAGTTCTTC. Protein: CASSFLWTSGSDEQFF. Full variable domain (outside the CDR3, taken from reference TRBV5-1 and TRBJ2-1): KAGVTQTPRYLIKTRGQQVTLSCSPISGHRSVSWYQQTPGQGLQFLFEYFSETQRNKGNFPGRFSGRQFSNSRSEMNVSTLELGDSALYLCASSFLWTSGSDEQFFGPGTRLTVL.

The sample holds many counts of this clonotype. The rearrangement joins TRBV12-3 or TRBV12-4 to TRBJ1-6, with 7 bases lining up with TRBD1. This CDR3 has 18 amino acids. V trimming: 4 bases; J trimming: 3 bases; junction bases outside the gene matches: 12. The CDR3 region is CASSWGQPMGFYNSPLHF. The CDR3 DNA follows: TGTGCCAGCAGTTGGGGACAGCCGATGGGCTTCTATAATTCACCCCTCCACTTT.

The V and J genes are TRBV10-3 and TRBJ2-7; 9 nucleotides line up with TRBD2. Germline V CDR1 and CDR2: ENHRY, SYGVKD. J was trimmed by 3 bases and V by 6 bases; bases with no gene match: 21. The CDR3 length is 19 residues. In DNA form, the CDR3 reads TGTGCCATCAGCCTAGCGGGACAAGGACAGCGGAATTTGATCTACGAGCAGTACTTC. Translation: CAISLAGQGQRNLIYEQYF.

At least ten counts were recorded for this clonotype. This rearrangement joins TRBV7-2 to TRBJ2-7; D gene uncertain. Trimming left V 5 bases short and J 6 bases short, with 11 bases between. This CDR3 is 12 amino acids long. In germline, CDR1 is SGHTA, CDR2 FQGNSA. The CDR3 coding sequence is TGTGCCAGCAGCCCTAGTGGGCCCGAGCAGTACTTC. Translated: CASSPSGPEQYF.

This clonotype showed up many times. The V and J genes are TRBV12-3 or TRBV12-4 and TRBJ1-5; the D gene is possibly TRBD1 (5 bases). The CDR3 spans 15 residues. V was cut by 6 bases and J by 7 bases, with 19 bases left in between. CDR3 bases: TGTGCCAGCAGCGCCGGGACTCCCTCGGCGCAGCCCCAGCATTTT. Its translation is CASSAGTPSAQPQHF.

This clonotype was recorded only once. The V call is TRBV28, the J call TRBJ2-3, with 11 bases identical to TRBD2. This CDR3 has 16 amino acids. CDR1 and CDR2 from the germline V gene are MDHEN and SYDVKM. Trimming at V came to 5 bases and at J to 5 bases, leaving 9 bases not matched to a gene. As DNA, the CDR3 is TGTGCCAGCAGTGGTGCCTTCGGACTAGCGGGAGATACGCAGTATTTT. Protein product: CASSGAFGLAGDTQYF. Based on the CDR3 plus reference TRBV28 and TRBJ2-3, the full variable domain is DVKVTQSSRYLVKRTGEKVFLECVQDMDHENMFWYRQDPGLGLRLIYFSYDVKMKEKGDIPEGYSVSREKKERFSLILESASTNQTSMYLCASSGAFGLAGDTQYFGPGTRLTVL.

The table lists this clonotype with a count of one. V gene TRBV7-9 combines with J gene TRBJ2-3; 9 bases are a match to TRBD2. Germline V lookup: CDR1 SEHNR, CDR2 FQNEAQ (reference sequence). This CDR3 is built from 16 residues. The V segment lost 2 bases and the J segment 5 bases; nucleotides outside the gene matches: 8. CDR3 DNA: TGTGCCAGCAGCTTAACGGCGCTAGCGGGAATAGATACGCAGTATTTT. This translates into CASSLTALAGIDTQYF.

This clonotype was recorded once. Since a much larger clone is just one base distant, this may be a read error. V and J are TRBV20-1 and TRBJ2-5; D possibly corresponds to TRBD1 (6 bases). The CDR3 is made up of 13 amino acids. CDR1 is DFQATT and CDR2 is SNEGSKA in the germline V gene (reference sequence). DNA for the CDR3: TGCAGTGCTAGACCAGGGGCGAGAGAGGCCCAGTACTTC. Translating it yields CSARPGAREAQYF.

This clonotype was picked up many times. The V call is TRBV19, the J call TRBJ2-2; D is uncertain. Germline CDR1 and CDR2: LNHDA and SQIVND (reference sequence). The CDR3 is 14 residues long. V lost 3 bases to trimming and J lost 6 bases, with 11 bases between them. In DNA, the CDR3 is TGTGCCAGTAGTATGTTTCTTGCGGCCGGGGAGCTGTTTTTT. Translating it yields CASSMFLAAGELFF.

The table lists this clonotype with a few counts. A much larger clone lies a single base off, so this may be a read error. The chain combines TRBV18 with TRBJ2-3, with D tentatively TRBD1 (5 bases). The length of the CDR3 is 15 residues. Germline CDR1 KGHSH, CDR2 LQKENI. V was trimmed by 0 bases and J by 8 bases, leaving 15 bases between them. CDR3 protein: CASSPPSRAVGTQYF. In DNA form, the CDR3 reads TGTGCCAGCTCACCACCGTCCAGGGCGGTAGGTACGCAGTATTTT.

The rearrangement joins TRBV24-1 to TRBJ1-1; possible D gene TRBD1, 5 bases. This CDR3 is built from 15 residues. The germline gives CDR1 KGHDR, CDR2 SFDVKD. The V gene lost 2 bases and the J gene lost 1 base, with 10 bases spanning the gap. Here the CDR3 DNA reads TGTGCCACCAGTGATTCGACAACAGGGAACACTGAAGCTTTCTTT. Encoded protein: CATSDSTTGNTEAFF.

The sample holds many counts of this clonotype. The V call is TRBV12-3 or TRBV12-4, the J call TRBJ2-1; 9 positions match TRBD2. This CDR3 is built from 15 residues. The V gene end was trimmed by 5 bases and the J gene end by 6 bases; junction bases not matched to a gene: 8. The CDR3 sequence: CASSLPGLAPNEQFF. The CDR3 region has the DNA TGTGCCAGCAGTCTCCCGGGACTAGCACCCAATGAGCAGTTCTTC.

This clonotype was recorded at least ten times. The chain links TRBV6-1 to TRBJ1-5; TRBD1 matches at 7 bases. The CDR3 is made up of 15 amino acids. Germline trimming cut 6 bases from V and 7 bases from J; bases unmatched to any gene: 12. In germline, CDR1 is MNHNS, CDR2 SASEGT. The CDR3, as DNA: TGTGCCAGCAGCGAACAGGGGACGCAGGGGCAGCCCCAGCATTTT. It specifies CASSEQGTQGQPQHF.

This clonotype turned up a few times. This chain connects TRBV28 to TRBJ2-2; TRBD2 agrees at 12 bases. Germline values: CDR1 MDHEN, CDR2 SYDVKM. The CDR3 spans 14 residues. Trimming took 7 bases from V and 8 from J; bases not matched to a gene: 5. In DNA, the CDR3 is TGTGCCAGCACAACTAGCGGGAGGCCGGGGGAGCTGTTTTTT. Its protein is CASTTSGRPGELFF.

This clonotype was counted at least ten times. V usage is TRBV18 and J usage is TRBJ1-5; D ambiguous. CDR1 is KGHSH and CDR2 is LQKENI in the germline V gene. Trimming pared 3 bases from V and 1 base from J, leaving 13 bases between. The CDR3 length is 16 residues. CDR3 sequence: CASSPGEGSSNQPQHF. Here the CDR3 DNA reads TGTGCCAGCTCACCCGGGGAGGGTTCGAGCAATCAGCCCCAGCATTTT.

This clonotype was seen many times. The chain employs TRBV14 and TRBJ2-7, with D tentatively TRBD2 (5 bases). Trimming took off 4 bases at V and 2 bases at J, with 9 bases between the two ends. This CDR3 contains 13 residues. Looked up from germline, CDR1 is SGHDN and CDR2 is FVKESK. The CDR3 reads CASSPRRTYEQYF. DNA of the CDR3: TGTGCCAGCAGCCCACGGAGGACCTACGAGCAGTACTTC.

This clonotype was found many times. V and J are TRBV27 and TRBJ2-7; 9 bases fit TRBD1. V lost 2 bases and J lost 1; bases outside the gene matches: 3. Germline V gene data show CDR1 as MNHEY and CDR2 as SMNVEV (reference sequence). This CDR3 is built from 15 residues. CDR3 DNA sequence: TGTGCCAGCAGTTTAGTCGGGACAGGGTCCTACGAGCAGTACTTC. Its protein is CASSLVGTGSYEQYF.

The genes are TRBV2 and TRBJ1-1, with TRBD1 as a possible D gene (5 bases). This CDR3 is 15 amino acids long. V lost 1 base to trimming and J lost 5 bases, with 14 bases between them. Germline V CDR1 and CDR2: SNHLY, FYNNEI. The CDR3 sequence is CASSEGTNVVTEAFF. In DNA form, the CDR3 reads TGTGCCAGCAGTGAAGGGACAAACGTTGTGACTGAAGCTTTCTTT.

The V and J genes are TRBV15 and TRBJ1-2; D call uncertain. The germline V gene has CDR1 LNHNV and CDR2 YYDKDF (reference sequence). The CDR3 loop spans 13 amino acids. The germline V and J ends were trimmed by 1 base and 6 bases, with 9 bases remaining between them. CDR3 protein: CATSRGARDGYTF. CDR3 DNA sequence: TGTGCCACCAGCAGAGGGGCGAGGGATGGCTACACCTTC.

The chain recombines TRBV7-9 with TRBJ1-1; D perhaps matches TRBD1 (5 bases). Trimming pared 2 bases from V and 4 bases from J, leaving 14 bases between. This CDR3 region has 15 residues. CDR1 and CDR2 from the germline V gene are SEHNR and FQNEAQ (reference sequence). The CDR3 bases are TGTGCCAGCAGCTTACAGGGTGTTGGAAGCACTGAAGCTTTCTTT. It codes for CASSLQGVGSTEAFF.

This clonotype appeared many times. The rearrangement links TRBV7-2 to TRBJ1-2; D may be TRBD1 (5 bases). The V gene's germline CDR1 is SGHTA and CDR2 FQGNSA. The CDR3 runs to 12 residues. The germline V and J ends were trimmed by 8 bases and 7 bases, with 14 bases remaining between them. Here the CDR3 DNA reads TGTGCCAGCCGTTGGGACTCTCCTGGCTACACCTTC. It encodes CASRWDSPGYTF.

Only a few counts were recorded for this clonotype. The chain couples TRBV27 to TRBJ2-6; a weak D match, TRBD1 (6 bases). Trimming left V 5 bases short and J 1 base short, with 21 bases between. The CDR3 contains 19 residues. Looked up from germline, CDR1 is MNHEY and CDR2 is SMNVEV (reference sequence). The CDR3 region is CASSPPVQGSGSGANVLTF. CDR3 sequence (DNA): TGTGCCAGCAGTCCCCCAGTACAGGGTTCGGGGTCTGGGGCCAACGTCCTGACTTTC.